The next 4 T cell receptor beta chains were all read from a single sample in a study of type 1 regulatory T cells. TCRdb reanalysed the reads using MiXCR and keeps one entry per CDR3 protein. This table holds around 88,000 distinct CDR3 sequences, around 30% found once. The sequenced sample consisted of CD4+ T cells, either the whole sample or a sorted fraction (not recorded which). These receptor sequences come from a human donor in good health.

This clonotype was seen a few times. The CDR3 spells CASSLNPGPTGELFF. The CDR3 DNA reads as TGTGCCAGCAGCTTAAACCCAGGTCCCACCGGGGAGCTGTTTTTT. The chain is built from TRBV7-3 and TRBJ2-2, with D unresolved. There are 15 residues in the CDR3. Trimming left V 1 base short and J 4 bases short, with 10 bases between. Germline V gives CDR1 SGHTA, CDR2 FQGTGA.

This clonotype was detected only a few times. This chain connects TRBV20-1 to TRBJ2-1, with 11 positions matching TRBD2. V lost 0 bases and J lost 9; bases outside the gene matches: 7. Germline CDR1 and CDR2: DFQATT and SNEGSKA (reference sequence). The CDR3 is made up of 15 amino acids. DNA of the CDR3: TGCAGTGCTAGAGATCTACTAGCGGGAGTCCGTGAGCAGTTCTTC. As protein: CSARDLLAGVREQFF.

The V gene is TRBV9, the J gene TRBJ2-5; D possibly corresponds to TRBD2 (7 bases). Trimming took off 3 bases at V and 5 bases at J, with 23 bases between the two ends. The CDR3 is 17 residues long. CDR1 and CDR2 (germline): SGDLS, YYNGEE. The CDR3 DNA sequence: TGTGCCAGCAGCGCGGGGGCCTCGGGGGGCCGGGGTGAGACCCAGTACTTC. This encodes CASSAGASGGRGETQYF. Variable domain in full (rest from reference TRBV9 and TRBJ2-5): DSGVTQTPKHLITATGQRVTLRCSPRSGDLSVYWYQQSLDQGLQFLIQYYNGEERAKGNILERFSAQQFPDLHSELNLSSLELGDSALYFCASSAGASGGRGETQYFGPGTRLLVL.

CDR3: CASSFTRAIEQFF. The CDR3 region has the DNA TGTGCCAGCAGTTTCACTAGGGCGATTGAGCAGTTCTTC. The rearrangement joins TRBV12-3 or TRBV12-4 to TRBJ2-1, with D possibly matching TRBD2 (5 bases). Trimming removed 3 bases from V and 9 bases from J, with 12 bases in between. This CDR3 has 13 residues.